This T cell receptor (beta chain) was profiled in a study of cytomegalovirus exposure and HLA in healthy donors. It was with 60 Vbeta and 13 Jbeta primers that the PCR ran. Libraries were prepared by immunoSEQ multiplex PCR; TCRdb keeps only in-frame clonotypes and omits some of them. The profile covers 78,000 or so clones, with approximately 67% appearing a single time and approximately 4% taken by the ten largest. This CDR3 has 13 residues. Trimming removed 1 base at V and 8 bases at J, with 11 bases between. Germline CDR1 is SGHVS and CDR2 is FNYEAQ. Points on this clone: As yet, its antigen is unknown.

The study, taken as a whole, reports: CMV serostatus was the only immune exposure information that was available. Earlier analysis found most TCR beta V segments productive about 87% or about 30% of the time. In a later analysis, across HLA loci, associated TCR counts were highest for DRB1, lowest for HLA-C.

The source of this sequence is a male donor in good health and CMV-seropositive. The chain couples TRBV7-6 to TRBJ1-2, with a tentative D call TRBD1 (6 bases). Sequencing was carried out using PBMCs. This chain's CDR3 is CASSLVAGAGYTF. CDR3 DNA sequence: TGTGCCAGCAGCTTAGTCGCAGGGGCAGGCTACACCTTC.